One and the same sample provided the 6 T cell receptor beta chains below, sequenced in a study of T cell responses to AZD1222 COVID-19 vaccine. Method: immunoSEQ multiplex PCR; TCRdb's copy keeps in-frame clones and lacks some. The repertoire consists of approximately 200,000 clones, with 75% to 90% occurring once and the leading ten covering about 2.5%. The sequencing here drew on peripheral blood, taken on day 0 of MenACWY control vaccination. These receptors were obtained from an adult in good health.

The chain employs TRBV28 and TRBJ2-4; perhaps D is TRBD1 or TRBD2 (6 bases each). CDR1 MDHEN and CDR2 SYDVKM come from the germline V gene. The CDR3 totals 14 residues. V was shortened by 11 bases and J by 3 bases, with 17 bases between the two germline ends. The CDR3 coding sequence is TGTGCCTCCTTGGGGGGCGGACTCAAAAACATTCAGTACTTC. Its translation is CASLGGGLKNIQYF.

The gene calls are TRBV4-2 and TRBJ1-2, with 9 bases lining up with TRBD1. CDR1 LGHNA and CDR2 YNFKEQ come from the germline V gene. The CDR3 covers 15 residues. Unmatched junction bases numbered 2, after V lost 1 base and J lost 2 bases. CDR3 protein: CASSQATGGNYGYTF. The CDR3 nucleotides are TGTGCCAGCAGCCAAGCGACAGGGGGGAACTATGGCTACACCTTC.

The chain uses TRBV28 and TRBJ2-2; D not resolved. CDR3 length: 15 amino acids. The V gene's germline CDR1 is MDHEN and CDR2 SYDVKM. Trimming pared 6 bases from V and 1 base from J, leaving 12 bases between. This chain's CDR3 is CASSTEIWNTGELFF. The CDR3 nucleotides are TGTGCCAGCAGCACAGAAATTTGGAACACCGGGGAGCTGTTTTTT.

V and J are TRBV6-2 or TRBV6-3 and TRBJ2-2; D is unresolved. The CDR3 loop spans 16 amino acids. V lost 5 bases, J lost 1 base, and 14 bases lay in between. CDR1 is MNHEY, CDR2 SVGEGT, per germline. CDR3 coding DNA: TGTGCCAGCAGTCGCCAGATTACCCAGAACACCGGGGAGCTGTTTTTT. Protein: CASSRQITQNTGELFF.

This sequence joins TRBV4-2 and TRBJ2-4, with D perhaps assigned TRBD1 or TRBD2 (5 bases each). Trimming cost V 0 bases and J 5 bases, with 8 bases left between them. CDR3 size: 14 residues. CDR1 LGHNA and CDR2 YNFKEQ come from the germline V gene. This chain's CDR3 is CASSQDLGENIQYF. The CDR3 DNA reads TGTGCCAGCAGCCAAGATCTGGGGGAAAACATTCAGTACTTC.

The chain's CDR3 is CASSESGSRAGRYEQYF. The CDR3 bases are TGTGCCAGCAGTGAATCCGGGTCGAGGGCGGGTAGGTACGAGCAGTACTTC. V gene TRBV6-1 combines with J gene TRBJ2-7; D possibly corresponds to TRBD2 (5 bases). CDR1 is MNHNS, CDR2 SASEGT, per germline. The CDR3 runs to 17 residues. Trimming removed 2 bases from V and 4 bases from J, with 21 bases in between.